This T cell receptor (beta chain) was captured in a study of T cell clusters in autoimmune cytopenias. General study results and limits: Active autoimmune hepatitis patients had about 3-fold fewer exclusive TRB clusters than healthy donors. Physiological T cell clusters of healthy donors were apparently absent in primary autoimmune cytopenia patients.

Germline values: CDR1 DFQATT, CDR2 SNEGSKA (reference sequence). The CDR3 contains 15 residues. Turning to this clonotype: Its matching antigen is unknown.

TRB amplification used 200 to 250 ng of peripheral blood genomic DNA. One tube held mixed TRB-A and TRB-B primer pools for touch-down PCR. TCRdb re-called the multiplex PCR reads and gives one entry per CDR3 protein, without DNA. The table lists about 6,800 distinct CDR3 sequences, with under 30% in the top ten. This clonotype was sampled from a human donor with an autoimmune cytopenia or autoimmune hepatitis (not recorded which). The chain carries TRBV20-1 and TRBJ2-3; no DNA is available, so the TRBD2 call from TCRdb remains unchecked. Sequenced sample: peripheral blood. CDR3 sequence reads: CSAPKLAGITDTQYF.